Listed below are T cell receptor beta chains from one sample, sequenced in a study of blood T cell repertoires in COVID-19. Sequencing was performed with immunoSEQ multiplex PCR; in TCRdb, only in-frame clones are kept and a portion is missing. The sample has tens of thousands of clones, 88% seen once. Sequences were obtained from peripheral blood. The source is a woman aged 35 to 49 with acute or convalescent COVID-19. Each CDR3 is given with its conserved first and last residue. D genes are given only for firm matches. Clone size is shown for a subset of rows, as once, few, many or a class of expanded clone.

j_call v_call clone_size d_call cdr3_aa cdr3_nt
TRBJ2-7 TRBV6-2/TRBV6-3 . . CASSYLSRDTSYEQYF TGTGCCAGCAGTTACCTTAGCCGGGACACATCCTACGAGCAGTACTTC
TRBJ1-5 TRBV7-3 . TRBD1 CASSLGGQQPQHF TGTGCCAGCAGCTTAGGGGGACAGCAGCCCCAGCATTTT
TRBJ2-1 TRBV7-3 . TRBD1 CASTPGTGSYNEQFF TGTGCCAGCACCCCCGGGACAGGCTCCTACAATGAGCAGTTCTTC
TRBJ1-5 TRBV30 . . CAWSGGLMSSNQPQHF TGTGCCTGGAGTGGGGGACTCATGAGTAGCAATCAGCCCCAGCATTTT
TRBJ1-1 TRBV18 . TRBD1 CASSGATGSGTEAFF TGTGCCAGCTCGGGGGCGACAGGGTCCGGCACTGAAGCTTTCTTT
TRBJ1-1 TRBV30 . . CAWGRRSGVIEAFF TGTGCCTGGGGCCGGAGGTCGGGGGTGATTGAAGCTTTCTTT
TRBJ1-1 TRBV7-9 . . CASSHETGIGEAFF TGTGCCAGCAGCCATGAGACAGGAATTGGTGAAGCTTTCTTT
TRBJ2-7 TRBV6-1 . TRBD2 CASSDGTSGGEQYF TGTGCCAGCAGTGACGGGACTAGCGGGGGCGAGCAGTACTTC
TRBJ2-7 TRBV24-1 . TRBD1 CATSPATAGGYEQYF TGTGCCACCAGCCCTGCCACGGCAGGGGGATACGAGCAGTACTTC
TRBJ1-6 TRBV19 . . CASSTRTGRNSPLHF TGTGCCAGTAGTACACGAACAGGGCGTAATTCACCCCTCCACTTT
TRBJ2-1 TRBV7-9 . TRBD2 CASSLVSSGGAAEQFF TGTGCCAGCAGCTTAGTCTCGAGCGGGGGGGCAGCTGAGCAGTTCTTC
TRBJ2-3 TRBV11-1 . . CASSQILTDTQYF TGTGCCAGCAGCCAAATACTCACAGATACGCAGTATTTT
TRBJ2-7 TRBV24-1 . TRBD1 CATRETGGIGYEQYF TGTGCCACCAGGGAGACAGGGGGCATTGGGTACGAGCAGTACTTC
TRBJ2-2 TRBV7-6 few TRBD1 CASSSGTGVFPGELFF TGTGCCAGCAGCTCCGGGACAGGGGTGTTTCCCGGGGAGCTGTTTTTT
TRBJ2-1 TRBV6-1 . . CASSETGQRAYNEQFF TGTGCCAGCAGTGAAACCGGACAGAGGGCCTACAATGAGCAGTTCTTC
TRBJ1-3 TRBV13 . . CASSLEGDSGNTIYF TGTGCCAGCAGCCTAGAGGGGGACTCTGGAAACACCATATATTTT
TRBJ1-1 TRBV19 . . CASSIDQSVNTEAFF TGTGCCAGTAGTATAGACCAAAGCGTGAACACTGAAGCTTTCTTT
TRBJ1-3 TRBV28 . TRBD1 CASSLSRGTGGSGNTIYF TGTGCCAGCAGTTTATCGCGGGGGACAGGGGGCTCTGGAAACACCATATATTTT
TRBJ2-1 TRBV4-1 . TRBD1 CASSQGRDRNNEQFF TGCGCCAGCAGCCAAGGTAGGGACAGAAACAATGAGCAGTTCTTC
TRBJ2-5 TRBV2 . TRBD1 CASTNRDRAQETQYF TGTGCCAGCACGAACCGGGACAGGGCCCAAGAGACCCAGTACTTC
TRBJ1-2 TRBV28 . TRBD1 CASRTRETGMYGYTF TGTGCCAGCAGAACCCGGGAGACAGGGATGTATGGCTACACCTTC
TRBJ1-1 TRBV19 . . CASSTSGGLTEAFF TGTGCCAGTAGTACCTCCGGAGGGCTCACTGAAGCTTTCTTT
TRBJ2-2 TRBV7-2 once TRBD1 CASSRQTGDIGELFF TGTGCCAGCAGCCGCCAGACAGGGGACATCGGGGAGCTGTTTTTT
TRBJ1-4 TRBV9 . . CASSTTGTTNEKLFF TGTGCCAGCAGTACCACAGGGACAACTAATGAAAAACTGTTTTTT
TRBJ2-3 TRBV5-1 . TRBD2 CASQARGGSTDTQYF TGCGCCTCCCAGGCCCGGGGGGGATCCACAGATACGCAGTATTTT
TRBJ2-6 TRBV7-2 . . CASSLRGAGTGANVLTF TGTGCCAGCAGCTTAAGGGGCGCGGGAACCGGGGCCAACGTCCTGACTTTC
TRBJ2-7 TRBV7-3 . TRBD1 CASSLGQGAAEQYF TGTGCCAGCAGCTTAGGGCAGGGGGCGGCCGAGCAGTACTTC
TRBJ1-4 TRBV3-1/TRBV3-2 . . CASGGGGGEKLFF TGTGCCAGCGGAGGGGGGGGAGGTGAAAAACTGTTTTTT
TRBJ1-1 TRBV28 . . CASSLSNGEAFF TGTGCCAGCAGTTTATCGAACGGTGAAGCTTTCTTT
TRBJ1-2 TRBV18 . TRBD1 CASSPRAGGGYTF TGTGCCAGCTCACCACGCGCAGGGGGAGGCTACACCTTC
TRBJ2-5 TRBV11-2 few . CATQAYRAQETQYF TGTGCTACTCAGGCTTACAGGGCCCAAGAGACCCAGTACTTC
TRBJ2-1 TRBV7-8 . . CASSLLPGVNEQFF TGTGCCAGCAGCTTACTTCCAGGTGTAAATGAGCAGTTCTTC
TRBJ2-1 TRBV11-2 . TRBD2 CASSLVQLKLAGPNEQFF TGTGCCAGCAGCTTAGTCCAGCTAAAACTAGCGGGACCCAATGAGCAGTTCTTC
TRBJ2-5 TRBV15 . TRBD1 CATSREQGLGTQYF TGTGCCACCAGCAGAGAACAGGGGTTGGGGACCCAGTACTTC
TRBJ1-4 TRBV28 . . CASSLRFRGTNEKLFF TGTGCCAGCAGTTTACGGTTCCGGGGGACCAATGAAAAACTGTTTTTT
TRBJ2-5 TRBV14 . TRBD2 CASSRTSGGSQETQYF TGTGCCAGCAGCAGGACTAGCGGGGGCAGCCAAGAGACCCAGTACTTC
TRBJ2-3 TRBV6-4 . TRBD1 CASSDRDRGTDTQYF TGTGCCAGCAGTGACCGGGACAGGGGAACAGATACGCAGTATTTT
TRBJ1-1 TRBV4-3 . . CASSQGRGEGDTEAFF TGCGCCAGCAGCCAAGGACGAGGGGAGGGGGACACTGAAGCTTTCTTT
TRBJ2-5 TRBV11-2 . . CASSLRLQETQYF TGTGCCAGCAGCTTACGACTGCAAGAGACCCAGTACTTC
TRBJ1-5 TRBV6-1 . . CASSETVENQPQHF TGTGCCAGCAGTGAAACGGTGGAGAATCAGCCCCAGCATTTT
TRBJ2-1 TRBV18 . TRBD1 CASSPGTGSTNEQFF TGTGCCAGCTCGCCTGGGACAGGTAGTACGAATGAGCAGTTCTTC
TRBJ2-7 TRBV2 . TRBD2 CASSDIAGATYEQYF TGTGCCAGCAGCGATATAGCGGGAGCCACCTACGAGCAGTACTTC
TRBJ2-7 TRBV2 . . CASKEAVFEQYF TGTGCCAGCAAGGAGGCAGTCTTCGAGCAGTACTTC
TRBJ2-7 TRBV19 . TRBD1 CASSILVAGQGTYEQYF TGTGCCAGTAGTATCCTAGTGGCGGGACAGGGCACCTACGAGCAGTACTTC
TRBJ2-7 TRBV29-1 . TRBD1 CATRVGTGGGEQYF TGCGCGACGCGGGTGGGGACAGGGGGCGGCGAGCAGTACTTC
TRBJ1-4 TRBV30 . . CAWMNPARGEKLFF TGTGCCTGGATGAACCCGGCCAGGGGTGAAAAACTGTTTTTT
TRBJ1-2 TRBV7-9 . . CASTIGGQAYGYTF TGTGCCAGCACCATCGGGGGGCAGGCCTATGGCTACACCTTC